The 31 T cell receptor beta chains reported below all come from one sample, sequenced in a study of T cell responses to AZD1222 COVID-19 vaccine. Sequencing was performed with immunoSEQ multiplex PCR; in TCRdb, only in-frame clones are kept and a portion is missing. The data show around 120,000 clones, just under 95% seen once. Sequenced material: peripheral blood, taken 28 days after the second AZD1222 dose. The receptor source for this set is an adult who received the AZD1222 COVID-19 vaccine.

The chain has TRBV29-1 and TRBJ2-6; TRBD2 might be the D (6 bases). This CDR3 region has 15 residues. Germline lookup yields CDR1 SQVTM and CDR2 ANQGSEA. V was clipped by 5 bases and J by 0 bases, with 11 bases between them. The CDR3 sequence is CSVTGAVSGANVLTF. The CDR3 DNA sequence: TGCAGCGTTACGGGAGCGGTCTCTGGGGCCAACGTCCTGACTTTC.

This sequence joins TRBV5-6 and TRBJ2-1; no reliable D call. Germline V CDR1 and CDR2: SGHDT, YYEEEE. The ends were cut back, 6 bases at V and 7 bases at J, with 8 bases in the middle. The CDR3 is 11 residues long. CDR3 region: CASTLWNEQFF. Here the CDR3 DNA reads TGTGCCAGCACTCTCTGGAATGAGCAGTTCTTC.

The chain employs TRBV5-6 and TRBJ1-2; D remains ambiguous. V was trimmed by 5 bases and J by 2 bases, leaving 10 bases between them. The germline V gene encodes CDR1 SGHDT and CDR2 YYEEEE. The CDR3 is made up of 13 amino acids. The CDR3: CASRPGPNYGYTF. CDR3 nucleotides: TGTGCCAGCAGACCCGGGCCCAACTATGGCTACACCTTC.

The rearrangement joins TRBV7-2 to TRBJ2-7, with TRBD1 matching 8 bases. Unmatched junction bases numbered 6, after V lost 1 base and J lost 1 base. Germline V gene lookup returns CDR1 SGHTA and CDR2 FQGNSA. The CDR3 loop spans 16 amino acids. CDR3 coding DNA: TGTGCCAGCAGCTTAGTAGGGACAGGCGTTTCCTACGAGCAGTACTTC. This codes for CASSLVGTGVSYEQYF.

In DNA, the CDR3 is TGTGCCAGCAGCCGCGATCGGGGCCCTGGGAATCAGCCCCAGCATTTT. As protein: CASSRDRGPGNQPQHF. The chain uses TRBV7-2 and TRBJ1-5; D possibly corresponds to TRBD1 (5 bases). In germline, CDR1 is SGHTA, CDR2 FQGNSA. Trimming removed 5 bases from V and 4 bases from J, with 18 bases in between. The CDR3 runs 16 residues.

This clone has only a few counts. The rearrangement joins TRBV6-5 to TRBJ1-4; D unresolved. The CDR3 has 14 residues. CDR1 MNHEY and CDR2 SVGAGI come from the germline V gene. V gave up 6 bases and J gave up 7 bases, with 15 bases separating them. This CDR3 reads CASSSDAWGEKLFF. The CDR3 coding sequence is TGTGCCAGCAGCTCCGACGCCTGGGGTGAAAAACTGTTTTTT.

V gene TRBV12-2 combines with J gene TRBJ1-6. TRBV12-2 is noted as a pseudogene. The length of the CDR3 is 16 residues. Here the CDR3 DNA reads TGTGCAAGTCGCTTAGTTACAGAGGCCGGTAATTCACCCCTCCACTTT. Translating gives CASRLVTEAGNSPLHF.

The chain uses TRBV6-6 and TRBJ1-1; D is ambiguous. V lost 6 bases to trimming and J lost 5 bases, with 10 bases between them. There are 12 residues in the CDR3. Germline CDR1 reads MNHNY; CDR2 reads SVGAGI (reference sequence). The CDR3 DNA follows: TGTGCCAGCAGCCCAGGAGGGACTGAAGCTTTCTTT. As protein: CASSPGGTEAFF.

The rearrangement joins TRBV14 to TRBJ2-7; D gene ambiguous. Trimming shortened V by 0 bases and J by 9 bases, and 9 bases separated the two germline ends. Germline V lookup: CDR1 SGHDN, CDR2 FVKESK. This CDR3 comprises 12 residues. The CDR3: CASSQDLSRQYF. CDR3 sequence (DNA): TGTGCCAGCAGCCAAGATCTCTCGCGGCAGTACTTC.

The CDR3, as DNA: TGTGCCAGCAGCCTTAGGAGGACGGGGGCTAATGAAAAACTGTTTTTT. It codes for CASSLRRTGANEKLFF. The chain joins TRBV27 to TRBJ1-4, with D possibly TRBD1 on 5 matching bases. This CDR3 has 16 amino acids. With 6 bases removed from V and 3 bases from J, the gap between germline ends came to 17 bases. Germline-derived CDR1 and CDR2 are MNHEY and SMNVEV (reference sequence).

J is TRBJ2-1 and V is TRBV27; D may be TRBD2 (6 bases). The CDR3 loop spans 15 amino acids. Germline-derived CDR1 and CDR2 are MNHEY and SMNVEV (reference sequence). V was clipped by 2 bases and J by 6 bases, with 14 bases between them. CDR3 in amino acids: CASSLTGSGSNEQFF. The CDR3 coding sequence is TGTGCCAGCAGTTTAACTGGTAGCGGAAGCAATGAGCAGTTCTTC.

The chain recombines TRBV5-4 with TRBJ2-5; D remains ambiguous. Germline lookup yields CDR1 SGHNT and CDR2 YYREEE (reference sequence). The V end lost 1 base, the J end lost 4 bases, and 8 bases lay between the germline ends. The CDR3 spans 13 residues. The CDR3 DNA reads as TGTGCCAGCAGCTTGACCCGTGCAGAGACCCAGTACTTC. It yields the protein CASSLTRAETQYF.

This chain connects TRBV5-1 to TRBJ2-7; TRBD1 matches at 9 bases. J was trimmed by 3 bases and V by 5 bases; bases with no gene match: 6. CDR1 is SGHRS, CDR2 YFSETQ, per germline. This CDR3 spans 14 amino acids. The CDR3 coding sequence is TGCGCCAGCAGACCCGGGACAGGGATCTACGAGCAGTACTTC. It yields the protein CASRPGTGIYEQYF.

This rearrangement joins TRBV12-3 or TRBV12-4 to TRBJ2-1; D tentatively reads TRBD1 or TRBD2 (5 bases each). Trimming took 7 bases from V and 10 from J, leaving 11 bases between them. This CDR3 spans 11 amino acids. Written as DNA, the CDR3 is TGTGCCAGCACCTCGGGGCTAGAGCAGTTCTTC. Its protein is CASTSGLEQFF.

CDR3 bases: TGTGCCAGCAGTTACAGGGTATCCGGAAACACCATATATTTT. Its protein product is CASSYRVSGNTIYF. The chain employs TRBV6-2 or TRBV6-3 and TRBJ1-3, with D uncertain. Trimming pared 2 bases from V and 4 bases from J, leaving 9 bases between. CDR3 length: 14 residues. The germline V gene has CDR1 MNHEY and CDR2 SVGEGT.

The chain couples TRBV19 to TRBJ2-1, with TRBD2 identical over 7 bases. Germline-derived CDR1 and CDR2 are LNHDA and SQIVND (reference sequence). The ends lost 4 bases at V and 4 bases at J; junction bases unmatched: 4. This CDR3 is 14 amino acids long. Here the CDR3 reads CASSTTGGYNEQFF. The CDR3 DNA sequence: TGTGCCAGTAGTACCACGGGAGGTTACAATGAGCAGTTCTTC.

The chain combines TRBV7-9 with TRBJ2-5; 13 positions agree with TRBD2. Looked up from germline, CDR1 is SEHNR and CDR2 is FQNEAQ (reference sequence). The CDR3 covers 18 residues. V shed 1 base and J 2 bases; nucleotides not matched to a gene: 7. This chain's CDR3 is CASSLVGTSGEKQETQYF. The CDR3 DNA is TGTGCCAGCAGCTTAGTCGGGACTAGCGGGGAAAAACAAGAGACCCAGTACTTC.

This clone was counted once. The chain links TRBV19 to TRBJ1-5; 9 bases agree with TRBD1. The CDR3 is 17 amino acids. V shed 5 bases, J shed 0 bases, and the junction held 8 bases outside the gene matches. The V gene's germline CDR1 is LNHDA and CDR2 SQIVND (reference sequence). The CDR3 loop is CASSPFGTGNSNQPQHF. CDR3 bases: TGTGCCAGTAGTCCCTTTGGGACAGGGAATAGCAATCAGCCCCAGCATTTT.

The chain employs TRBV9 and TRBJ2-2, with TRBD1 matching over 8 bases. This CDR3 spans 16 amino acids. The germline V gene encodes CDR1 SGDLS and CDR2 YYNGEE. With V trimmed by 0 bases and J by 6 bases, 7 bases remained unmatched. The CDR3 nucleotides are TGTGCCAGCAGCGTAGCCGCAGGGGGCGTCCCCGGGGAGCTGTTTTTT. It codes for CASSVAAGGVPGELFF.

The chain carries TRBV7-3 and TRBJ2-2, with D perhaps matching TRBD1 (5 bases). Germline V gene lookup returns CDR1 SGHTA and CDR2 FQGTGA. V was cut by 5 bases and J by 4 bases, with 11 bases left in between. The CDR3 is made up of 14 amino acids. The CDR3 is CASSPLGATGELFF. The CDR3 nucleotides are TGTGCCAGCAGCCCCCTTGGGGCCACCGGGGAGCTGTTTTTT.

The J gene is TRBJ2-2, the V gene TRBV19; 8 nucleotides line up with TRBD2. Losses at the gene ends were 6 bases for V and 4 bases for J; bases not matched to a gene: 4. Looked up from germline, CDR1 is LNHDA and CDR2 is SQIVND (reference sequence). The CDR3 has 14 amino acids. CDR3 bases: TGTGCCAGTAGGAGCGGGAGTTCCACCGGGGAGCTGTTTTTT. Its protein product is CASRSGSSTGELFF.

V and J are TRBV14 and TRBJ2-7; D is uncertain. Trimming took 0 bases from V and 6 from J, leaving 6 bases between them. Germline loops: CDR1 SGHDN, CDR2 FVKESK. CDR3 length: 12 residues. The CDR3 bases are TGTGCCAGCAGCCAAGACTGGGGCGAGCAGTACTTC. It encodes CASSQDWGEQYF.

V usage is TRBV11-3 and J usage is TRBJ1-1; TRBD1 aligns across 8 bases. CDR1 is SGHNT and CDR2 is YENEEA in the germline V gene. V was pared by 0 bases and J by 4 bases, with 7 bases of the junction left unmatched. This CDR3 comprises 16 residues. The CDR3 region is CASSLESGTGVTEAFF. The CDR3, as DNA: TGTGCCAGCAGCTTAGAGTCCGGGACAGGAGTCACTGAAGCTTTCTTT.

This chain joins TRBV5-6 and TRBJ2-1; a weak D match, TRBD1 (6 bases). CDR1 is SGHDT, CDR2 YYEEEE, per germline. Trimming removed 1 base at V and 10 bases at J, with 9 bases between. This CDR3 has 12 residues. This chain's CDR3 is CASSLTGREQFF. CDR3 nucleotides: TGTGCCAGCAGCTTGACAGGGCGGGAGCAGTTCTTC.

V usage is TRBV18 and J usage is TRBJ1-4; D not resolved. V dropped 1 base and J dropped 2 bases, with 5 bases sitting between them. Germline-derived CDR1 and CDR2 are KGHSH and LQKENI. The CDR3 is made up of 14 amino acids. The CDR3 protein is CASSPQGTNEKLFF. In DNA, the CDR3 is TGTGCCAGCTCACCACAGGGTACTAATGAAAAACTGTTTTTT.

The CDR3 DNA follows: TGCGCCAGCAGCTTGTTGGGATTGACTAATGAAAAACTGTTTTTT. Protein: CASSLLGLTNEKLFF. This chain uses TRBV5-1 with TRBJ1-4; D call uncertain. Trimming stripped 1 base from V and 2 bases from J, with 9 bases between. The CDR3 sequence is 15 residues long. The germline V gene has CDR1 SGHRS and CDR2 YFSETQ.

The rearrangement joins TRBV30 to TRBJ1-4; no reliable D call. V was pared by 0 bases and J by 8 bases, with 13 bases between. Germline V CDR1 and CDR2: GTSNPN, SVGIG (reference sequence). This CDR3 is 14 amino acids long. The CDR3, as DNA: TGTGCCTGGAGTGTCGGCGGCGCTGGGGAAAAACTGTTTTTT. This translates into CAWSVGGAGEKLFF.

V usage is TRBV7-9 and J usage is TRBJ1-6; D is unclear. Trimming pared 1 base from V and 10 bases from J, leaving 11 bases between. Germline values: CDR1 SEHNR, CDR2 FQNEAQ (reference sequence). This CDR3 is built from 14 residues. CDR3 in amino acids: CASSLEGGGSPLHF. CDR3 bases: TGTGCCAGCAGCTTAGAAGGAGGTGGATCACCCCTCCACTTT.

This chain uses TRBV5-1 with TRBJ2-2, with D possibly matching TRBD2 (7 bases). Deletions cut 1 base from V and 0 bases from J, with 16 bases between. CDR3 size: 18 residues. The V gene's germline CDR1 is SGHRS and CDR2 YFSETQ. CDR3 in amino acids: CASSLRMTGGPNTGELFF. The DNA for the CDR3 is TGCGCCAGCAGCTTGCGGATGACCGGGGGGCCGAACACCGGGGAGCTGTTTTTT.

The chain recombines TRBV7-2 with TRBJ2-3; D remains unclear. Trimming left V 0 bases short and J 1 base short, with 8 bases between. In germline, CDR1 is SGHTA, CDR2 FQGNSA. CDR3 length: 15 amino acids. The CDR3: CASSLARLGTDTQYF. CDR3 DNA: TGTGCCAGCAGCTTAGCTAGACTGGGCACAGATACGCAGTATTTT. Full variable domain (missing parts from reference TRBV7-2 and TRBJ2-3): GAGVSQSPSNKVTEKGKDVELRCDPISGHTALYWYRQSLGQGLEFLIYFQGNSAPDKSGLPSDRFSAERTGGSVSTLTIQRTQQEDSAVYLCASSLARLGTDTQYFGPGTRLTVL.

The CDR3 nucleotides are TGTGCCAGCAGTTCTTACAGGAATCAGCCCCAGCATTTT. This translates into CASSSYRNQPQHF. V gene TRBV6-6 combines with J gene TRBJ1-5; the D gene is possibly TRBD1 (5 bases). Trimming took 4 bases from V and 4 from J, leaving 8 bases between them. The CDR3 totals 13 residues. Germline CDR1 and CDR2: MNHNY and SVGAGI (reference sequence).